The present entry profiles one T cell receptor (beta chain) with its context. The assay was immunoSEQ multiplex PCR, and TCRdb's table has in-frame clones only and misses some. This table has around 430,000 clones, around 79% appearing once. The data derive from a study of shared clonotypes between healthy human individuals. Donors were healthy HIV-negative adults without recently reported acute infections or vaccinations. V trimming: 7 bases; J trimming: 5 bases; junction bases outside the gene matches: 9. There are 15 residues in the CDR3. The germline V gene has CDR1 SNHLY and CDR2 FYNNEI. V and J are TRBV2 and TRBJ2-1, with 9 bases identical to TRBD1. Input material: PBMCs. The TCR comes from a woman between 40 and 50 years old in good health. Some clones in this sample may be carry-over from other donors' samples. The CDR3: CASKTGTGLNNEQFF. CDR3 coding DNA: TGTGCCAGCAAGACCGGGACAGGGCTAAACAATGAGCAGTTCTTC.